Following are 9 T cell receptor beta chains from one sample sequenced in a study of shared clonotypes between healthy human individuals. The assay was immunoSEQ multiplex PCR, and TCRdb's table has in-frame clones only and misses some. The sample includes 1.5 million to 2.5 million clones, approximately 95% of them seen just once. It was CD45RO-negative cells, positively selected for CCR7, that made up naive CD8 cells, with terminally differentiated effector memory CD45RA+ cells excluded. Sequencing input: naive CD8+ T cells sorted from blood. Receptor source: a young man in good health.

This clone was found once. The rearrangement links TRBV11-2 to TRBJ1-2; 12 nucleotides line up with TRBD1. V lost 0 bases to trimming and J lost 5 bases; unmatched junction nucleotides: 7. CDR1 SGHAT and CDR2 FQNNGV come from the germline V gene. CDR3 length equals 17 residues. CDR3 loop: CASSLDPGTGGDYGYTF. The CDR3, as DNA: TGTGCCAGCAGCTTAGATCCCGGGACAGGGGGCGATTATGGCTACACCTTC.

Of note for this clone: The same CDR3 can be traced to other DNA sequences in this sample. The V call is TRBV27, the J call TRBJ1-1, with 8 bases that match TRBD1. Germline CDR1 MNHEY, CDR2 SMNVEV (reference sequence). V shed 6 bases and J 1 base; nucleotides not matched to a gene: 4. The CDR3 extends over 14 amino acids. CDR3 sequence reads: CASSIQGANTEAFF. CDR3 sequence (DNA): TGTGCCAGCAGCATTCAGGGGGCGAACACTGAAGCTTTCTTT.

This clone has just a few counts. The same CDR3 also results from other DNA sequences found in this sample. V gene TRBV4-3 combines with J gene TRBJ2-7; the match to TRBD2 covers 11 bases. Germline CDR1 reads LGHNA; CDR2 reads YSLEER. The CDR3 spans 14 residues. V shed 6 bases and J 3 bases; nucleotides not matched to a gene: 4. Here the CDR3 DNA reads TGCGCCAGCAGTCCCGGGACTAGCGGCTACGAGCAGTACTTC. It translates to CASSPGTSGYEQYF.

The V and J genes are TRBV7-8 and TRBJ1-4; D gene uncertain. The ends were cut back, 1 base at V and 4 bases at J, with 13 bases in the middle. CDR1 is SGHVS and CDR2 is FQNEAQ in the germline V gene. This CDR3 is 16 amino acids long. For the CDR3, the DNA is TGTGCCAGCAGCTTAGGGGGTCGTTTTGATAATGAAAAACTGTTTTTT. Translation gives CASSLGGRFDNEKLFF.

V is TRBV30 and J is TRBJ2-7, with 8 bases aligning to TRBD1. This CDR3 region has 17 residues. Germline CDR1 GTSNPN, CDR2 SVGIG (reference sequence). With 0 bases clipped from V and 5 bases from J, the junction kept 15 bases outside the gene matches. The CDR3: CAWSVQGTGPFRDEQYF. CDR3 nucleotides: TGTGCCTGGAGTGTACAGGGGACAGGCCCCTTTCGCGACGAGCAGTACTTC. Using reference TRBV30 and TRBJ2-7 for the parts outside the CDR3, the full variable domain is SQTIHQWPATLVQPVGSPLSLECTVEGTSNPNLYWYRQAAGRGLQLLFYSVGIGQISSEVPQNLSASRPQDRQFILSSKKLLLSDSGFYLCAWSVQGTGPFRDEQYFGPGTRLTVT.

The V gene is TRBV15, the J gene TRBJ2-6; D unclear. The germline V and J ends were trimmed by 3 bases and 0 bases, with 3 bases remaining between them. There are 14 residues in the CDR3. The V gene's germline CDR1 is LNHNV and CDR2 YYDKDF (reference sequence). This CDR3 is CATSSSSGANVLTF. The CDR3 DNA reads TGTGCCACCAGCAGTAGCTCTGGGGCCAACGTCCTGACTTTC. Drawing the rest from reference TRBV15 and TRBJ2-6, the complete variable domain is DAMVIQNPRYQVTQFGKPVTLSCSQTLNHNVMYWYQQKSSQAPKLLFHYYDKDFNNEADTPDNFQSRRPNTSFCFLDIRSPGLGDTAMYLCATSSSSGANVLTFGAGSRLTVL.

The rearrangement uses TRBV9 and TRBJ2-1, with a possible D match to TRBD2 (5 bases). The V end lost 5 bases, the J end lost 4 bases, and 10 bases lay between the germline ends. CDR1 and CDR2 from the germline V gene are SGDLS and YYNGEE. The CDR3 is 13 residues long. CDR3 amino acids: CASSSEGYNEQFF. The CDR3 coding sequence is TGTGCCAGCAGTAGCGAAGGGTACAATGAGCAGTTCTTC.

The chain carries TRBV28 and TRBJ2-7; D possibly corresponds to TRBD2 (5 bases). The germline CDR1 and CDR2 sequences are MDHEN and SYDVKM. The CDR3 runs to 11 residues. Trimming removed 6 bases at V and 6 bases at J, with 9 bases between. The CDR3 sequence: CASRGGGEQYF. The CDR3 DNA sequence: TGTGCCAGCAGAGGAGGTGGCGAGCAGTACTTC.

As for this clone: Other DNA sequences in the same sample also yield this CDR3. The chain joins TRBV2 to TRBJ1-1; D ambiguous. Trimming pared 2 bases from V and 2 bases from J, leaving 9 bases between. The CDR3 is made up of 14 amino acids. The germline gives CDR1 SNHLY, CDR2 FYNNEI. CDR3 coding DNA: TGTGCCAGCAGTGAACGGGGTAGTAACACTGAAGCTTTCTTT. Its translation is CASSERGSNTEAFF.